In its sample, the clone carrying this T cell receptor beta chain was seen a few times. Its antigen is not identified. This sample's treatment: approximately nine-day PBMC culture with coronavirus spike peptide pools or control peptides (ViraFEST assay). With fresh IL-2 medium, half the medium was replaced on days 3 and 7. V dropped 4 bases and J dropped 1 base, with 10 bases sitting between them. The germline gives CDR1 DFQATT, CDR2 SNEGSKA (reference sequence). The CDR3 has 13 residues. This sample is drawn from a study of vaccination and CD4 T cells after COVID-19. Cultured CD4+ T cell DNA was sequenced using the Oncomine TCR Beta short-read assay. One entry per CDR3 protein results from TCRdb running MiXCR on the PCR reads. The data hold 15,000 or so distinct CDR3 sequences, with 63% observed a single time.

This chain uses TRBV20-1 with TRBJ1-1, with a possible D match to TRBD1 (5 bases). Sequenced: CD4+ T cells from blood, cultured in vitro. The clonotype was recovered from a human donor who had recovered from COVID-19. The CDR3 protein is CSAKGLPNTEAFF. CDR3 DNA: TGCAGTGCTAAGGGACTCCCGAACACTGAAGCTTTCTTT.